This TCR beta chain was sequenced in a study of tumor-infiltrating lymphocytes in primary liver carcinoma. General study points: Tumor region pairs overlapped more than did tumor-adjacent and tumor-blood pairs.

Production of TCR beta cDNA used roughly 480 ng total RNA together with a constant-region primer. ARM-PCR, slightly modified, supplied the TCR beta libraries through three nested multiplex PCR rounds. The two initial PCR rounds, approximately 10 cycles each, used TRBV1-TRBV30 forward and C-beta reverse primers. MiXCR, run by TCRdb on the multiplex PCR reads, gives a single entry per CDR3 protein. In the table there are hundreds of thousands of distinct CDR3 sequences, about three fifths of which are singletons. Unsorted whole blood yielded blood RNA, and germline DNA was extracted as well. This CDR3 is 13 amino acids long. Looked up from germline, CDR1 is MDHEN and CDR2 is SYDVKM. V gave up 7 bases and J gave up 4 bases, with 10 bases separating them. In the case of this clonotype: Its specificity is unknown.

The sequenced sample consisted of peripheral blood. The chain is built from TRBV28 and TRBJ1-4; perhaps TRBD1 as D (5 bases). The TCR comes from a woman aged 30 to 39 with primary liver carcinoma and hepatitis B virus infection. In DNA, the CDR3 is TGTGCCAGCATGAGGGGACTTAATGAAAAACTGTTTTTT. Protein: CASMRGLNEKLFF.